Following are 15 T cell receptor beta chains from one sample sequenced in a study of glioma-infiltrating T cells after dendritic cell vaccination. Documented time point: after dendritic cell vaccination, including at tumor progression/relapse. Method: immunoSEQ multiplex PCR; TCRdb's copy keeps in-frame clones and lacks some. The table records 50,000 to 70,000 clones, approximately 83% of them present only once. The material sequenced was blood, taken after dendritic cell vaccination. The receptors originated from a human donor with glioblastoma.

The chain recombines TRBV5-1 with TRBJ2-2, with 13 bases matching TRBD2. The CDR3 totals 17 residues. V was pared by 2 bases and J by 4 bases, with 5 bases of the junction left unmatched. Germline V gives CDR1 SGHRS, CDR2 YFSETQ. CDR3 nucleotide sequence: TGCGCCAGCAGCTTACTAGCGGGGGGGCTTGGCACCGGGGAGCTGTTTTTT. Translation: CASSLLAGGLGTGELFF.

This chain links TRBV6-6 with TRBJ1-1; 7 bases align to TRBD1. With 7 bases clipped from V and 2 bases from J, the junction kept 4 bases outside the gene matches. Germline CDR1 is MNHNY and CDR2 is SVGAGI (reference sequence). CDR3 size: 13 residues. The CDR3 DNA reads TGTGCCAGCAAAGACAGGGCCAACACTGAAGCTTTCTTT. Its protein is CASKDRANTEAFF.

The chain joins TRBV29-1 to TRBJ1-2; 8 nucleotides match TRBD1. Looked up from germline, CDR1 is SQVTM and CDR2 is ANQGSEA. Unmatched junction bases numbered 11, after V lost 6 bases and J lost 2 bases. The CDR3 has 15 residues. Written as DNA, the CDR3 is TGCAGCGTCTACGGGACAGGAGATTTCAACTATGGCTACACCTTC. This sequence encodes CSVYGTGDFNYGYTF.

The chain is built from TRBV15 and TRBJ2-6, with D possibly being TRBD1 (5 bases). The CDR3 is made up of 15 amino acids. Germline V gene lookup returns CDR1 LNHNV and CDR2 YYDKDF (reference sequence). V was pared by 4 bases and J by 4 bases, with 11 bases between. The CDR3 reads CATSTWGSGANVLTF. The CDR3 DNA is TGTGCCACCAGCACGTGGGGCTCCGGGGCCAACGTCCTGACTTTC.

The V call is TRBV13, the J call TRBJ1-1; 9 nucleotides match TRBD1. Germline trimming cut 5 bases from V and 4 bases from J; bases unmatched to any gene: 5. The germline V gene encodes CDR1 PRHDT and CDR2 FYEKMQ (reference sequence). CDR3 length: 14 amino acids. CDR3 in amino acids: CASSTQTGGTEAFF. The CDR3 nucleotides read TGTGCCAGCAGCACCCAGACAGGGGGCACTGAAGCTTTCTTT.

The rearrangement uses TRBV6-1 and TRBJ2-5; TRBD1 might be the D (7 bases). The germline V gene encodes CDR1 MNHNS and CDR2 SASEGT. V lost 4 bases to trimming and J lost 7 bases, with 25 bases between them. This CDR3 has 17 amino acids. In DNA, the CDR3 is TGTGCCAGCAGTGGTTGGAGGGGACAGCAATCCGTAAGGACCCAGTACTTC. It encodes CASSGWRGQQSVRTQYF.

The rearrangement links TRBV5-1 to TRBJ2-7; 13 bases are shared with TRBD2. V shed 4 bases and J 5 bases; nucleotides not matched to a gene: 3. The CDR3 totals 14 residues. Germline V CDR1 and CDR2: SGHRS, YFSETQ. The CDR3 loop reads CASSMGLAGNEQYF. Here the CDR3 DNA reads TGCGCCAGCAGCATGGGACTAGCGGGGAACGAGCAGTACTTC.

The chain couples TRBV7-9 to TRBJ1-1; the D gene is possibly TRBD1 (6 bases). This CDR3 is 14 amino acids long. V dropped 5 bases and J dropped 7 bases, with 17 bases sitting between them. Germline CDR1 is SEHNR and CDR2 is FQNEAQ (reference sequence). The CDR3 nucleotides are TGTGCCAGCAGCCCCACCGGGACAAGTAGTGAAGCTTTCTTT. Translation: CASSPTGTSSEAFF.

The V gene is TRBV5-6, the J gene TRBJ2-1; D is possibly TRBD1 (5 bases). The CDR3 runs 14 residues. In germline, CDR1 is SGHDT, CDR2 YYEEEE. Trimming removed 3 bases from V and 8 bases from J, with 15 bases in between. The CDR3 here is CASSSSFRVDEQFF. Here the CDR3 DNA reads TGTGCCAGCAGCTCAAGCTTCAGGGTAGATGAGCAGTTCTTC. Filled out from reference TRBV5-6 and TRBJ2-1, the complete variable domain reads DAGVTQSPTHLIKTRGQQVTLRCSPKSGHDTVSWYQQALGQGPQFIFQYYEEEERQRGNFPDRFSGHQFPNYSSELNVNALLLGDSALYLCASSSSFRVDEQFFGPGTRLTVL.

This sequence joins TRBV19 and TRBJ1-3; 7 positions match TRBD1. Germline lookup yields CDR1 LNHDA and CDR2 SQIVND (reference sequence). The V gene end was trimmed by 6 bases and the J gene end by 0 bases; junction bases not matched to a gene: 8. The CDR3 consists of 16 residues. CDR3 DNA sequence: TGTGCCAGTAGAACCGGGACAGCAAACTCTGGAAACACCATATATTTT. It is translated as CASRTGTANSGNTIYF.

The rearrangement links TRBV18 to TRBJ2-2; 7 bases line up with TRBD1. The length of the CDR3 is 15 residues. Looked up from germline, CDR1 is KGHSH and CDR2 is LQKENI. The V segment lost 2 bases and the J segment 4 bases; nucleotides outside the gene matches: 4. CDR3 amino acids: CASSPGRTGTGELFF. CDR3 nucleotide sequence: TGTGCCAGCTCACCAGGCAGGACAGGCACCGGGGAGCTGTTTTTT.

V is TRBV9 and J is TRBJ1-3, with D maybe TRBD1 (6 bases). The CDR3 sequence is 17 residues long. Per germline, CDR1 SGDLS and CDR2 YYNGEE. Trimming shortened V by 0 bases and J by 0 bases, and 13 bases separated the two germline ends. This CDR3 is CASSVVPGESSGNTIYF. The CDR3 DNA reads as TGTGCCAGCAGCGTAGTTCCAGGGGAGAGCTCTGGAAACACCATATATTTT.

V is TRBV4-1 and J is TRBJ2-7, with a tentative D call TRBD2 (5 bases). CDR3 length: 15 residues. CDR1 is MGHRA, CDR2 YSYEKL, per germline. V lost 3 bases and J 5 bases, leaving 17 bases between the germline ends. CDR3 sequence reads: CASSQPTSGVNEQYF. The CDR3 bases are TGCGCCAGCAGCCAGCCCACTAGTGGGGTGAACGAGCAGTACTTC.

In this sample, this clone turned up once. This chain connects TRBV10-3 to TRBJ1-6, with 7 bases matching TRBD1. Per the germline V gene, CDR1 is ENHRY and CDR2 is SYGVKD. V dropped 10 bases and J dropped 4; count of bases not matched to a gene: 13. The CDR3 contains 16 residues. Here the CDR3 DNA reads TGTGCCACGGGACAGTACGAGAGAAGGTATAATTCACCCCTCCACTTT. It is translated as CATGQYERRYNSPLHF.

The chain links TRBV7-2 to TRBJ1-4; maybe TRBD1 (5 bases). The CDR3 is 15 amino acids. V was cut by 1 base and J by 7 bases, with 13 bases left in between. Germline V CDR1 and CDR2: SGHTA, FQGNSA. DNA for the CDR3: TGTGCCAGCAGCTTAGTTCTGGGGGGTGTTGAAAAACTGTTTTTT. The encoded protein is CASSLVLGGVEKLFF. The full variable domain, completed using reference TRBV7-2 and TRBJ1-4, is GAGVSQSPSNKVTEKGKDVELRCDPISGHTALYWYRQSLGQGLEFLIYFQGNSAPDKSGLPSDRFSAERTGGSVSTLTIQRTQQEDSAVYLCASSLVLGGVEKLFFGSGTQLSVL.